One and the same sample provided the 18 T cell receptor beta chains below, sequenced in a study of cytomegalovirus exposure and HLA in healthy donors. The primer mix had 60 Vbeta and 13 Jbeta primers. The data were produced by immunoSEQ multiplex PCR, yet TCRdb's version contains in-frame clones alone and is incomplete. The sample has over 95,000 clones, 77% seen once. The specimen was PBMCs. The receptors were gathered from a middle-aged man in good health and CMV-seropositive.

The chain employs TRBV15 and TRBJ2-3, with TRBD1 matching over 8 bases. This CDR3 is built from 17 residues. CDR1 LNHNV and CDR2 YYDKDF come from the germline V gene (reference sequence). The V gene end was trimmed by 3 bases and the J gene end by 0 bases; junction bases not matched to a gene: 8. The CDR3: CATSSGTGTHSTDTQYF. CDR3 DNA: TGTGCCACCAGCAGCGGGACAGGCACACATAGCACAGATACGCAGTATTTT.

V is TRBV5-1 and J is TRBJ2-3; 12 positions match TRBD2. The J segment lost 2 bases and the V segment lost 3 bases, leaving 4 bases of the junction unmatched. The CDR3 is made up of 16 amino acids. Per germline, CDR1 SGHRS and CDR2 YFSETQ. The CDR3 region has the DNA TGCGCCAGCAGCTACCTAGCGGGGGGGCCCACAGATACGCAGTATTTT. This encodes CASSYLAGGPTDTQYF.

The chain links TRBV2 to TRBJ2-1; D unresolved. V was trimmed by 7 bases and J by 8 bases, leaving 18 bases between them. CDR1 SNHLY and CDR2 FYNNEI come from the germline V gene. The CDR3 covers 14 residues. DNA for the CDR3: TGTGCCAGCACGTTTTGGCCGTCTGCGGATGAGCAGTTCTTC. It is translated as CASTFWPSADEQFF.

The chain combines TRBV6-6 with TRBJ1-5; no firm D call. The CDR3 covers 16 residues. Germline lookup yields CDR1 MNHNY and CDR2 SVGAGI (reference sequence). V was trimmed by 7 bases and J by 2 bases, leaving 18 bases between them. CDR3 in amino acids: CASTPSTMVGNQPQHF. CDR3 sequence (DNA): TGTGCCAGCACCCCCTCTACCATGGTAGGCAATCAGCCCCAGCATTTT.

This clone was recorded only once. The chain combines TRBV5-1 with TRBJ2-5; TRBD2 matches at 8 bases. V shed 4 bases, J shed 2 bases, and the junction held 13 bases outside the gene matches. Germline V gene lookup returns CDR1 SGHRS and CDR2 YFSETQ. The CDR3 spans 17 residues. The CDR3, as DNA: TGCGCCAGCAGCCTGTACGGGACTAGTCCCCAGCAAGAGACCCAGTACTTC. It specifies CASSLYGTSPQQETQYF.

This clone was recorded once. Written as DNA, the CDR3 is TGTGCCAGCAGCCCACGGACAGGGGGCGACACCGGGGAGCTGTTTTTT. It translates to CASSPRTGGDTGELFF. The chain is built from TRBV7-3 and TRBJ2-2, with 11 bases matching TRBD1. Unmatched junction bases numbered 5, after V lost 5 bases and J lost 3 bases. CDR1 is SGHTA and CDR2 is FQGTGA in the germline V gene. This CDR3 has 16 residues.

The rearrangement uses TRBV28 and TRBJ1-4, with 12 nucleotides matching TRBD1. The CDR3 contains 16 residues. V gave up 4 bases and J gave up 12 bases; unmatched junction bases: 12. The germline V gene has CDR1 MDHEN and CDR2 SYDVKM. The CDR3 region has the DNA TGTGCCAGCAGTTCTTGGGACAGGGGGCTTGGGGGGCAACTGTTTTTT. Its translation is CASSSWDRGLGGQLFF.

This chain joins TRBV9 and TRBJ2-3; no clear D. Germline values: CDR1 SGDLS, CDR2 YYNGEE. There are 13 residues in the CDR3. The V end lost 4 bases, the J end lost 2 bases, and 8 bases lay between the germline ends. The CDR3 DNA sequence: TGTGCCAGCAGCTTCCGGTCCACAGATACGCAGTATTTT. Residues: CASSFRSTDTQYF.

V usage is TRBV7-9 and J usage is TRBJ2-7; TRBD1 aligns across 7 bases. The germline V gene has CDR1 SEHNR and CDR2 FQNEAQ (reference sequence). Trimming took 1 base from V and 3 from J; bases not matched to a gene: 3. The CDR3 runs 14 residues. CDR3 nucleotide sequence: TGTGCCAGCAGCTTAGATCAGGGGGACTACGAGCAGTACTTC. It codes for CASSLDQGDYEQYF.

In this sample, this clone turned up a few times. The rearrangement joins TRBV7-2 to TRBJ2-5; tentatively, D is TRBD2 (6 bases). CDR3 size: 14 residues. Trimming took off 1 base at V and 9 bases at J, with 15 bases between the two ends. Germline CDR1 reads SGHTA; CDR2 reads FQGNSA. CDR3 in amino acids: CASSLERVTEAQYF. Here the CDR3 DNA reads TGTGCCAGCAGCTTAGAGCGGGTTACGGAGGCCCAGTACTTC. The whole variable domain, remainder taken from reference TRBV7-2 and TRBJ2-5, is GAGVSQSPSNKVTEKGKDVELRCDPISGHTALYWYRQSLGQGLEFLIYFQGNSAPDKSGLPSDRFSAERTGGSVSTLTIQRTQQEDSAVYLCASSLERVTEAQYFGPGTRLLVL.

The chain combines TRBV7-2 with TRBJ1-2; D possibly corresponds to TRBD1 (6 bases). Trimming cost V 5 bases and J 4 bases, with 14 bases left between them. Germline V gene lookup returns CDR1 SGHTA and CDR2 FQGNSA. The CDR3 spans 14 residues. CDR3 DNA: TGTGCCAGCAGCCCCAAGGGGGTGAGCTATGGCTACACCTTC. Protein product: CASSPKGVSYGYTF.

CDR3 bases: TGTGCCAGCAGCTTAGCGATCACAGGGGTGGGAGGCTACACCTTC. Amino acid sequence: CASSLAITGVGGYTF. The chain carries TRBV7-8 and TRBJ1-2, with 7 bases matching TRBD1. The V segment lost 0 bases and the J segment 8 bases; nucleotides outside the gene matches: 9. This CDR3 spans 15 amino acids. CDR1 SGHVS and CDR2 FQNEAQ come from the germline V gene.

This clone was seen only once. This chain's CDR3 is CASSSWGTGTNTGELFF. The CDR3 region has the DNA TGCGCCAGCAGTTCTTGGGGGACAGGAACGAACACCGGGGAGCTGTTTTTT. The chain employs TRBV4-1 and TRBJ2-2; TRBD1 matches at 8 bases. Germline V lookup: CDR1 MGHRA, CDR2 YSYEKL. The length of the CDR3 is 17 residues. V gave up 6 bases and J gave up 0 bases; unmatched junction bases: 9.

This rearrangement joins TRBV7-2 to TRBJ2-1; 9 positions agree with TRBD2. J lost 6 bases, V lost 5 bases, and 8 bases had no gene match. The CDR3 covers 15 residues. Per germline, CDR1 SGHTA and CDR2 FQGNSA. The DNA for the CDR3 is TGTGCCAGCAGCCGAGCGGGGGGCCAAACCAATGAGCAGTTCTTC. Amino acid sequence: CASSRAGGQTNEQFF.

There are a few counts of this clone. The V call is TRBV7-8, the J call TRBJ1-4; no reliable D call. CDR1 and CDR2 (germline): SGHVS, FQNEAQ. Trimming stripped 5 bases from V and 7 bases from J, with 14 bases between. This CDR3 is built from 14 residues. Here the CDR3 reads CASSRTVRREKLFF. CDR3 DNA sequence: TGTGCCAGCAGCCGGACTGTACGACGTGAAAAACTGTTTTTT.

The rearrangement links TRBV7-9 to TRBJ1-2; perhaps TRBD1 as D (6 bases). Trimming cost V 3 bases and J 4 bases, with 9 bases left between them. Germline CDR1 SEHNR, CDR2 FQNEAQ (reference sequence). This CDR3 has 13 amino acids. CDR3 region: CASSLAGAYGYTF. The CDR3 DNA sequence: TGTGCCAGCAGCTTGGCAGGGGCCTATGGCTACACCTTC. Together with reference TRBV7-9 and TRBJ1-2, the CDR3 gives the full variable domain: DTGVSQNPRHKITKRGQNVTFRCDPISEHNRLYWYRQTLGQGPEFLTYFQNEAQLEKSRLLSDRFSAERPKGSFSTLEIQRTEQGDSAMYLCASSLAGAYGYTFGSGTRLTVV.

This clone has just one count. The chain couples TRBV5-4 to TRBJ1-4; D uncertain. Germline CDR1 reads SGHNT; CDR2 reads YYREEE (reference sequence). Deletions cut 0 bases from V and 1 base from J, with 7 bases between. The CDR3 totals 15 residues. For the CDR3, the DNA is TGTGCCAGCAGCTTGGGAGGGCAAACTAATGAAAAACTGTTTTTT. This codes for CASSLGGQTNEKLFF.

V usage is TRBV5-1 and J usage is TRBJ2-1, with 8 nucleotides matching TRBD2. CDR3 size: 14 residues. Germline V gives CDR1 SGHRS, CDR2 YFSETQ. The J segment lost 4 bases and the V segment lost 6 bases, leaving 6 bases of the junction unmatched. The CDR3 region is CASTSGGLYNEQFF. DNA for the CDR3: TGCGCCAGCACCAGCGGGGGCCTGTACAATGAGCAGTTCTTC.